Each of the 10 T cell receptor beta chains below was sequenced from the same sample in a study of PD-L1 blockade in urothelial cancer. Sequenced by immunoSEQ multiplex PCR; TCRdb stores in-frame clones only, minus some. This table has about 48,000 clones, about 82% appearing once. Time point denoted: peripheral blood 6 weeks after treatment start. Material: PBMCs, obtained around atezolizumab (anti-PD-L1) treatment. All receptors come from a man in his 70s with urothelial cancer.

V usage is TRBV28 and J usage is TRBJ2-7; weak D call: TRBD2 (6 bases). The CDR3 totals 14 residues. CDR1 and CDR2 from the germline V gene are MDHEN and SYDVKM. The V gene lost 7 bases and the J gene lost 3 bases, with 16 bases spanning the gap. The CDR3 nucleotides read TGTGCCAGCACCCCACCGGGAGAAGGCTACGAGCAGTACTTC. Its translation is CASTPPGEGYEQYF.

This chain connects TRBV9 to TRBJ1-2, with D perhaps TRBD1 (6 bases). CDR3 length equals 11 residues. In germline, CDR1 is SGDLS, CDR2 YYNGEE. V lost 4 bases and J 6 bases, leaving 7 bases between the germline ends. The chain's CDR3 is CASSSGDGYTF. CDR3 nucleotides: TGTGCCAGCAGCTCAGGGGATGGCTACACCTTC.

This chain links TRBV30 with TRBJ2-7, with TRBD2 matching 10 bases. The V segment lost 7 bases and the J segment 1 base; nucleotides outside the gene matches: 4. Germline loops: CDR1 GTSNPN, CDR2 SVGIG (reference sequence). The CDR3 length is 13 residues. The CDR3 sequence: CAFQRGGSYEQYF. As DNA, the CDR3 is TGTGCCTTTCAGCGGGGGGGGTCCTACGAGCAGTACTTC.

The sample holds one count of this clone. The chain is built from TRBV19 and TRBJ1-4; 9 bases match TRBD1. Per the germline V gene, CDR1 is LNHDA and CDR2 is SQIVND (reference sequence). V lost 8 bases to trimming and J lost 5 bases; unmatched junction nucleotides: 6. The CDR3 loop spans 14 amino acids. CDR3 region: CASRIGTGNEKLFF. The CDR3, as DNA: TGTGCCAGTCGAATCGGGACAGGGAATGAAAAACTGTTTTTT.

This clone was observed a single time. The chain carries TRBV5-6 and TRBJ2-5, with TRBD2 as a possible D gene (6 bases). Germline V gene data show CDR1 as SGHDT and CDR2 as YYEEEE. V shed 5 bases and J shed 3 bases, with 11 bases lying between them. CDR3 length: 13 residues. Here the CDR3 DNA reads TGTGCCAGCAGGACGTGGGAGGAAGAGACCCAGTACTTC. This sequence encodes CASRTWEEETQYF.

This clone was seen only a few times. The chain joins TRBV10-3 to TRBJ2-7; 8 nucleotides match TRBD2. The J segment lost 7 bases and the V segment lost 3 bases, leaving 8 bases of the junction unmatched. This CDR3 has 14 residues. Germline CDR1 is ENHRY and CDR2 is SYGVKD. The chain's CDR3 is CAISDPRPGGEQYF. In nucleotides, the CDR3 is TGTGCCATCAGTGATCCTCGGCCGGGAGGGGAGCAGTACTTC.

The chain has TRBV20-1 and TRBJ2-1; D not resolved. Trimming pared 5 bases from V and 4 bases from J, leaving 6 bases between. This CDR3 is 11 amino acids long. Germline assignment: CDR1 DFQATT and CDR2 SNEGSKA (reference sequence). CDR3 nucleotides: TGCAGTGCTCAGAAATACAATGAGCAGTTCTTC. Translated: CSAQKYNEQFF.

This rearrangement joins TRBV11-3 to TRBJ2-7; 12 nucleotides match TRBD1. Germline-derived CDR1 and CDR2 are SGHNT and YENEEA. J gave up 4 bases and V 3 bases, and 4 bases lay outside the gene matches. The CDR3 is made up of 15 amino acids. In nucleotides, the CDR3 is TGTGCCAGCAGCTTCACGGGACAGGGGGCTTACGAGCAGTACTTC. This gives the protein CASSFTGQGAYEQYF.

The chain has TRBV6-6 and TRBJ1-1; D not certain. Germline lookup yields CDR1 MNHNY and CDR2 SVGAGI (reference sequence). Trimming removed 1 base at V and 1 base at J, with 10 bases between. The CDR3 contains 15 residues. CDR3 DNA sequence: TGTGCCAGCAGTTACTGGGCCGACACGAACACTGAAGCTTTCTTT. Residues: CASSYWADTNTEAFF.

The CDR3 is CASSELAGRSGELFF. DNA for the CDR3: TGTGCCAGCAGCGAGCTAGCGGGGCGGAGCGGGGAGCTGTTTTTT. V gene TRBV7-9 combines with J gene TRBJ2-2, with 9 bases identical to TRBD2. In germline, CDR1 is SEHNR, CDR2 FQNEAQ (reference sequence). Unmatched junction bases numbered 8, after V lost 5 bases and J lost 7 bases. This CDR3 contains 15 residues.